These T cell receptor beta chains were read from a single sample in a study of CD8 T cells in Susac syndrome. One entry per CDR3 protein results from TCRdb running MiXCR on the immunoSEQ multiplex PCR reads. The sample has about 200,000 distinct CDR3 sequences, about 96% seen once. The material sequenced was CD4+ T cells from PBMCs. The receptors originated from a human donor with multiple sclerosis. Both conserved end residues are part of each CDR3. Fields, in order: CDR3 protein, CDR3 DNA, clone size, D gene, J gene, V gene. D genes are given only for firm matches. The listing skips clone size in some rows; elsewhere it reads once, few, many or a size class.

cdr3_aa: CASSQSGNTIYF; cdr3_nt: TGTGCCAGCAGCCAATCCGGAAACACCATATATTTT; clone_size: NA; d_call: NA; j_call: TRBJ1-3; v_call: TRBV3-1
cdr3_aa: CAWSVGGAGGDEQFF; cdr3_nt: TGTGCCTGGAGTGTAGGTGGAGCGGGGGGTGATGAGCAGTTCTTC; clone_size: once; d_call: TRBD2; j_call: TRBJ2-1; v_call: TRBV30
cdr3_aa: CASSTTGEETQYF; cdr3_nt: TGTGCCAGCAGTACCACAGGGGAAGAGACCCAGTACTTC; clone_size: NA; d_call: TRBD1; j_call: TRBJ2-5; v_call: TRBV27
cdr3_aa: CASSTDTQETQYF; cdr3_nt: TGTGCCAGCAGCACAGACACTCAAGAGACCCAGTACTTC; clone_size: NA; d_call: NA; j_call: TRBJ2-5; v_call: TRBV12-3/TRBV12-4
cdr3_aa: CASFQAGGSSYEQYF; cdr3_nt: TGTGCCAGCTTCCAAGCGGGCGGCTCCTCCTACGAGCAGTACTTC; clone_size: NA; d_call: NA; j_call: TRBJ2-7; v_call: TRBV27
cdr3_aa: CASSVRSDTQYF; cdr3_nt: TGTGCCAGCAGCGTAAGGTCGGATACGCAGTATTTT; clone_size: NA; d_call: NA; j_call: TRBJ2-3; v_call: TRBV9
cdr3_aa: CASSQQGTEVFF; cdr3_nt: TGTGCCAGCAGCCAACAGGGCACTGAAGTTTTCTTT; clone_size: NA; d_call: NA; j_call: TRBJ1-1; v_call: TRBV11-1
cdr3_aa: CASSQGLYTQYF; cdr3_nt: TGTGCCAGCAGCCAAGGGTTGTATACGCAGTATTTT; clone_size: NA; d_call: NA; j_call: TRBJ2-3; v_call: TRBV3-1
cdr3_aa: CASSSRTSGITDTQYF; cdr3_nt: TGTGCCAGCAGCTCCCGGACTAGCGGAATCACAGATACGCAGTATTTT; clone_size: NA; d_call: TRBD2; j_call: TRBJ2-3; v_call: TRBV7-2
cdr3_aa: CASRPGRRASGGAYNEQFF; cdr3_nt: TGTGCCAGCAGGCCCGGTAGGCGGGCCAGCGGGGGGGCCTACAATGAGCAGTTCTTC; clone_size: NA; d_call: TRBD2; j_call: TRBJ2-1; v_call: TRBV12-3/TRBV12-4
cdr3_aa: CASSATVAGANVLTF; cdr3_nt: TGTGCCAGCAGCGCCACAGTGGCTGGGGCCAACGTCCTGACTTTC; clone_size: NA; d_call: NA; j_call: TRBJ2-6; v_call: TRBV9
cdr3_aa: CAWLGRRVTSYGYTF; cdr3_nt: TGTGCCTGGTTGGGGAGAAGAGTGACTAGTTATGGCTACACCTTC; clone_size: NA; d_call: NA; j_call: TRBJ1-2; v_call: TRBV30
cdr3_aa: CASRNTGASTDTQYF; cdr3_nt: TGTGCCAGCAGAAACACAGGGGCTAGCACAGATACGCAGTATTTT; clone_size: once; d_call: TRBD1; j_call: TRBJ2-3; v_call: TRBV6-5
cdr3_aa: CATSDQLSEQFF; cdr3_nt: TGTGCCACCAGTGATCAGCTTAGTGAGCAGTTCTTC; clone_size: NA; d_call: NA; j_call: TRBJ2-1; v_call: TRBV24-1
cdr3_aa: CSVETDKNTEAFF; cdr3_nt: TGCAGCGTTGAGACCGACAAGAACACTGAAGCTTTCTTT; clone_size: NA; d_call: NA; j_call: TRBJ1-1; v_call: TRBV29-1
cdr3_aa: CASSRTGGNTGELFF; cdr3_nt: TGCGCCAGCAGTCGGACAGGGGGGAACACCGGGGAGCTGTTTTTT; clone_size: NA; d_call: TRBD1; j_call: TRBJ2-2; v_call: TRBV5-1
cdr3_aa: CASSASGGWGAFF; cdr3_nt: TGTGCCAGCAGCGCCTCAGGGGGCTGGGGAGCTTTCTTT; clone_size: NA; d_call: TRBD1; j_call: TRBJ1-1; v_call: TRBV7-8
cdr3_aa: CASSLATGRDGYTF; cdr3_nt: TGTGCCAGCAGTTTAGCAACAGGGAGAGATGGCTACACCTTC; clone_size: NA; d_call: NA; j_call: TRBJ1-2; v_call: TRBV12-3/TRBV12-4
cdr3_aa: CASKWGGGNEQFF; cdr3_nt: TGTGCCAGCAAGTGGGGGGGCGGCAATGAGCAGTTCTTC; clone_size: NA; d_call: NA; j_call: TRBJ2-1; v_call: TRBV27
cdr3_aa: CASSQDWVETQYF; cdr3_nt: TGTGCCAGCAGCCAAGATTGGGTGGAGACCCAGTACTTC; clone_size: NA; d_call: NA; j_call: TRBJ2-5; v_call: TRBV14
cdr3_aa: CASSRSPGEQFF; cdr3_nt: TGTGCCAGCAGCCGCTCGCCTGGGGAGCAGTTCTTC; clone_size: NA; d_call: NA; j_call: TRBJ2-1; v_call: TRBV6-4
cdr3_aa: CASSITSTPYQETQYF; cdr3_nt: TGTGCCAGCAGCATAACGTCGACCCCGTACCAAGAGACCCAGTACTTC; clone_size: NA; d_call: NA; j_call: TRBJ2-5; v_call: TRBV7-2
cdr3_aa: CSVDTLQGQYF; cdr3_nt: TGCAGCGTTGACACCCTACAGGGGCAGTACTTC; clone_size: NA; d_call: NA; j_call: TRBJ2-7; v_call: TRBV29-1
cdr3_aa: CASSFLASKETQYF; cdr3_nt: TGTGCCAGCAGTTTCCTAGCGAGTAAAGAGACCCAGTACTTC; clone_size: NA; d_call: NA; j_call: TRBJ2-5; v_call: TRBV27
cdr3_aa: CSGAGTYNEQFF; cdr3_nt: TGCAGCGGGGCTGGGACCTACAATGAGCAGTTCTTC; clone_size: NA; d_call: NA; j_call: TRBJ2-1; v_call: TRBV29-1
cdr3_aa: CASSPASSSAETQYF; cdr3_nt: TGTGCCAGCAGTCCCGCCTCGAGTAGCGCGGAGACCCAGTACTTC; clone_size: NA; d_call: NA; j_call: TRBJ2-5; v_call: TRBV12-3/TRBV12-4
cdr3_aa: CASSQAAGQTQYF; cdr3_nt: TGTGCCAGCAGCCAAGCGGCAGGACAGACCCAGTACTTC; clone_size: NA; d_call: NA; j_call: TRBJ2-5; v_call: TRBV3-1
cdr3_aa: CASSSPHKAGANVLTF; cdr3_nt: TGTGCCAGCAGTTCACCTCATAAGGCTGGGGCCAACGTCCTGACTTTC; clone_size: NA; d_call: NA; j_call: TRBJ2-6; v_call: TRBV7-2
cdr3_aa: CAWWTARNTEAFF; cdr3_nt: TGTGCCTGGTGGACAGCGCGGAACACTGAAGCTTTCTTT; clone_size: NA; d_call: NA; j_call: TRBJ1-1; v_call: TRBV30
cdr3_aa: CASSEGLPYEQYF; cdr3_nt: TGTGCCAGCAGCGAAGGACTTCCCTACGAGCAGTACTTC; clone_size: NA; d_call: NA; j_call: TRBJ2-7; v_call: TRBV3-1
cdr3_aa: CSVVGETQYF; cdr3_nt: TGCAGCGTTGTAGGAGAGACCCAGTACTTC; clone_size: NA; d_call: NA; j_call: TRBJ2-5; v_call: TRBV29-1
cdr3_aa: CASSAGTGNEQYF; cdr3_nt: TGTGCCAGCAGCGCCGGGACAGGGAACGAGCAGTACTTC; clone_size: few; d_call: TRBD1; j_call: TRBJ2-7; v_call: TRBV7-2
cdr3_aa: CASSIGLAGHGYF; cdr3_nt: TGTGCCAGCAGCATCGGACTAGCGGGACACGGGTATTTT; clone_size: NA; d_call: TRBD2; j_call: TRBJ2-3; v_call: TRBV7-2
cdr3_aa: CASSLDAYYEQYF; cdr3_nt: TGCGCCAGCAGCCTGGACGCCTACTACGAGCAGTACTTC; clone_size: NA; d_call: NA; j_call: TRBJ2-7; v_call: TRBV5-1
cdr3_aa: CASSFRDGAGPQHF; cdr3_nt: TGTGCCAGCAGTTTCCGGGACGGGGCCGGGCCCCAGCATTTT; clone_size: NA; d_call: NA; j_call: TRBJ1-5; v_call: TRBV12-3/TRBV12-4
cdr3_aa: CASSDLADTQYF; cdr3_nt: TGTGCCAGCAGTGATCTGGCAGATACGCAGTATTTT; clone_size: NA; d_call: NA; j_call: TRBJ2-3; v_call: TRBV2
cdr3_aa: CASRERGGGQETQYF; cdr3_nt: TGTGCCAGCAGAGAGAGGGGAGGTGGTCAAGAGACCCAGTACTTC; clone_size: NA; d_call: NA; j_call: TRBJ2-5; v_call: TRBV3-1
cdr3_aa: CSAPDGRGAYNEQFF; cdr3_nt: TGCAGTGCTCCAGATGGGCGGGGGGCCTACAATGAGCAGTTCTTC; clone_size: NA; d_call: TRBD2; j_call: TRBJ2-1; v_call: TRBV20-1
cdr3_aa: CASRGLAAYNEQFF; cdr3_nt: TGTGCCAGCCGTGGACTAGCGGCTTACAATGAGCAGTTCTTC; clone_size: once; d_call: TRBD2; j_call: TRBJ2-1; v_call: TRBV7-2
cdr3_aa: CSVGGVAGVLNTQYF; cdr3_nt: TGCAGCGTGGGCGGAGTAGCGGGGGTCCTAAATACGCAGTATTTT; clone_size: NA; d_call: TRBD2; j_call: TRBJ2-3; v_call: TRBV29-1
cdr3_aa: CASSGQGPNTEAFF; cdr3_nt: TGCGCCAGCAGCGGACAGGGCCCGAACACTGAAGCTTTCTTT; clone_size: NA; d_call: TRBD1; j_call: TRBJ1-1; v_call: TRBV5-1
cdr3_aa: CSARRNTEAFF; cdr3_nt: TGCAGTGCTAGGAGAAACACTGAAGCTTTCTTT; clone_size: once; d_call: NA; j_call: TRBJ1-1; v_call: TRBV20-1
cdr3_aa: CASSWTGDSNQPQHF; cdr3_nt: TGTGCCAGCAGCTGGACAGGGGATAGCAATCAGCCCCAGCATTTT; clone_size: NA; d_call: TRBD1; j_call: TRBJ1-5; v_call: TRBV12-3/TRBV12-4
cdr3_aa: CASSQTPRGNTIYF; cdr3_nt: TGTGCCAGCAGTCAGACCCCCCGAGGAAACACCATATATTTT; clone_size: NA; d_call: NA; j_call: TRBJ1-3; v_call: TRBV7-2
cdr3_aa: CSVTSGRRTDTQYF; cdr3_nt: TGCAGCGTTACCAGCGGGAGACGCACAGATACGCAGTATTTT; clone_size: NA; d_call: TRBD2; j_call: TRBJ2-3; v_call: TRBV29-1
cdr3_aa: CASSYRTRNYGYTF; cdr3_nt: TGTGCCAGCAGTTACCGGACAAGAAACTATGGCTACACCTTC; clone_size: NA; d_call: NA; j_call: TRBJ1-2; v_call: TRBV6-5
cdr3_aa: CASSLPRVAEQYF; cdr3_nt: TGTGCCAGCAGCTTGCCCAGGGTTGCCGAGCAGTACTTC; clone_size: NA; d_call: NA; j_call: TRBJ2-7; v_call: TRBV5-4
cdr3_aa: CAWSTGLAGGHEQFF; cdr3_nt: TGTGCCTGGAGTACCGGACTAGCGGGGGGGCATGAGCAGTTCTTC; clone_size: NA; d_call: TRBD2; j_call: TRBJ2-1; v_call: TRBV30
cdr3_aa: CAISGQAGTGELFF; cdr3_nt: TGTGCCATCAGTGGACAGGCGGGGACCGGGGAGCTGTTTTTT; clone_size: NA; d_call: NA; j_call: TRBJ2-2; v_call: TRBV10-3
cdr3_aa: CASSLGGGYEQYF; cdr3_nt: TGCGCCAGCAGCTTGGGCGGTGGCTACGAGCAGTACTTC; clone_size: NA; d_call: NA; j_call: TRBJ2-7; v_call: TRBV5-1